The rows below give T cell receptor beta chains drawn from one sample of a study of T cell repertoires in cytomegalovirus infection. TCRdb reprocessed the reads with MiXCR, giving one entry per CDR3 protein. Found here are some 240,000 distinct CDR3 sequences, approximately 15% of them singletons; the top ten hold around 47%. Source material: CD8+ T cells from PBMCs. Receptors were obtained from a human donor in good health (CMV status not recorded). Some clones in this sample may be carry-over from other donors' samples. CDR3s include the opening cysteine and the closing phenylalanine or tryptophan. The D gene is left open where the match is weak. The size field is filled for only some rows; it gives once, few, many or a size class.

abundance	j_gene	len	d_gene	v_gene	CDR3aa	CDR3nt
many	TRBJ1-4	15	.	TRBV12-3/TRBV12-4	CASSTLQGGDWELFF	TGTGCCAGCAGTACACTACAGGGAGGCGATTGGGAACTGTTTTTT
.	TRBJ1-2	11	.	TRBV20-1	CSATRGSGYTF	TGCAGTGCTACCCGAGGGAGCGGCTACACCTTC
.	TRBJ2-3	15	TRBD1	TRBV5-4	CASSLTGGLSDTQYF	TGTGCCAGCAGCTTGACAGGGGGCCTGTCAGATACGCAGTATTTT
few	TRBJ2-5	12	.	TRBV12-3/TRBV12-4	CASSTLLETQYF	TGTGCCAGCAGTACCCTCTTAGAGACCCAGTACTTC
many	TRBJ2-7	12	.	TRBV6-1	CASRDGSYEQYF	TGTGCCAGCCGGGACGGCTCCTACGAGCAGTACTTC
.	TRBJ2-1	17	.	TRBV7-9	CASIPRPGQGTYNEQFF	TGTGCCAGCATACCTCGGCCCGGGCAGGGTACCTACAATGAGCAGTTCTTC
.	TRBJ2-3	14	.	TRBV28	CASSLKEAWRTQYF	TGTGCCAGCAGTTTAAAGGAGGCTTGGCGTACGCAGTATTTT
few	TRBJ2-6	15	.	TRBV12-3/TRBV12-4	CASSASDSGANVLTF	TGTGCCAGCAGTGCCTCCGACTCTGGGGCCAACGTCCTGACTTTC
.	TRBJ2-2	17	TRBD2	TRBV14	CASSLWDSGMDTGELFF	TGTGCCAGCAGCCTTTGGGATAGCGGGATGGACACCGGGGAGCTGTTTTTT
few	TRBJ1-5	18	.	TRBV27	CASSLKGYRTEGNQPQHF	TGTGCCAGCAGTTTAAAAGGTTATCGGACCGAGGGCAATCAGCCCCAGCATTTT
.	TRBJ1-2	13	.	TRBV14	CASSQSLAYGYTF	TGTGCCAGCAGCCAATCTCTCGCCTATGGCTACACCTTC
few	TRBJ1-1	13	.	TRBV6-4	CASGAGPNTEAFF	TGTGCCAGCGGGGCAGGGCCGAACACTGAAGCTTTCTTT
many	TRBJ1-2	13	TRBD1	TRBV7-8	CASSLGQGYGYTF	TGTGCCAGCAGCTTGGGACAGGGATATGGCTACACCTTC
.	TRBJ1-6	14	.	TRBV6-2/TRBV6-3	CASSWGLDNSPLHF	TGTGCCAGCAGTTGGGGGCTCGATAATTCACCCCTCCACTTT
.	TRBJ2-7	12	TRBD2	TRBV20-1	CSASAGDYEQYF	TGCAGTGCTAGTGCGGGGGACTACGAGCAGTACTTC